The T cell receptor beta chain under discussion was sequenced for a study of OX40 agonist ivuxolimab in advanced cancers. Findings and caveats of the study: Averaging showed that CD8+ T cells had more expanded clones than CD4+ did.

A history of autoimmune disease or systemic immunosuppression excluded patients. Clones were read by immunoSEQ multiplex PCR, and TCRdb kept only the in-frame ones, dropping some. Among roughly 28,000 clones listed, around 79% were seen once. In germline, CDR1 is LNHNV, CDR2 YYDKDF (reference sequence). This CDR3 has 16 amino acids. The V gene end was trimmed by 1 base and the J gene end by 6 bases; junction bases not matched to a gene: 9. Concerning this clone itself: Its target is unknown.

The specimen was CD4+ or CD8+ T cells sorted from blood, collected in a trial of the OX40 agonist ivuxolimab. This receptor was taken from an adult with an advanced solid tumor such as melanoma, head and neck, liver or kidney cancer. The chain couples TRBV15 to TRBJ2-1; TRBD2 matches at 7 bases. The CDR3 DNA is TGTGCCACCAGCAGAGGTCCCAGCGGGATAACCAATGAGCAGTTCTTC. It encodes CATSRGPSGITNEQFF.